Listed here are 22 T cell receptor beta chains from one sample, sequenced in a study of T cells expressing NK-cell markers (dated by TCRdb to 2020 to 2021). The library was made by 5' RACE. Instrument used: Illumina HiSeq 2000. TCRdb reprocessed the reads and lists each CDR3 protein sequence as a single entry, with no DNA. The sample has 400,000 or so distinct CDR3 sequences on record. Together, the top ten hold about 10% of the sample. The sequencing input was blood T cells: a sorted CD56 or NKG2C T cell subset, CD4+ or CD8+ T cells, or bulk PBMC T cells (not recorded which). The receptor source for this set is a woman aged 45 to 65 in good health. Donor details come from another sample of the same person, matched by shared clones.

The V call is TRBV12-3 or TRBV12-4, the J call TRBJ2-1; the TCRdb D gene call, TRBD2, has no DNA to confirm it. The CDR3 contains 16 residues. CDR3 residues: CASSPLAFSSYNEQFF.

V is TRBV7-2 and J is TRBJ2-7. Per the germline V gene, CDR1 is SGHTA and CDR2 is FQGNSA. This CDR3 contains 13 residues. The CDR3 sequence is CASSLAVLYEQYF.

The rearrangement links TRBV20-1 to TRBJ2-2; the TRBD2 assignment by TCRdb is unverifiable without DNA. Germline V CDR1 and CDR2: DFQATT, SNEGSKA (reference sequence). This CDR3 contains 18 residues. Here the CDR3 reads CSARDRAGDSPNTGELFF.

CDR3 in amino acids: CASSLGWDRGIATQYF. The chain has TRBV5-5 and TRBJ2-5; TCRdb indicates TRBD1, and absent DNA this call remains unverified. Germline CDR1 SGHKS, CDR2 YYEKEE (reference sequence). The CDR3 is 16 residues long.

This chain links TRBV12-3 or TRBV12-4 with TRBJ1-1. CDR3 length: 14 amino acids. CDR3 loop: CASSDLGPNTEAFF.

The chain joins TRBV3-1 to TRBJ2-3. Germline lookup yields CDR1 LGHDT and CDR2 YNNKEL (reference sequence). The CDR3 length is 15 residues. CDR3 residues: CASSQDLLYTDTQYF.

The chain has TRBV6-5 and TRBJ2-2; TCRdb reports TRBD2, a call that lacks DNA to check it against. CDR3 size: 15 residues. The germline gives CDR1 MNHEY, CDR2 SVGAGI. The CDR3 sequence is CASRPSGRRTGELFF.

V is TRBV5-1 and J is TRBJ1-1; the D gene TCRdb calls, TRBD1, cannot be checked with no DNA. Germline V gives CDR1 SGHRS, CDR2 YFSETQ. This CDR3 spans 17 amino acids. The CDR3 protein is CASSPRAGGLQNTEAFF.

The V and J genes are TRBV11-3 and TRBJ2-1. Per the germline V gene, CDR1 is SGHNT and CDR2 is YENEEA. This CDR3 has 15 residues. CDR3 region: CASSLERRAVNEQFF.

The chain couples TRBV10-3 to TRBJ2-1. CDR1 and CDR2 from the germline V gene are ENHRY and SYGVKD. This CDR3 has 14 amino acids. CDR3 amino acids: CAISEADIGDGQFF.

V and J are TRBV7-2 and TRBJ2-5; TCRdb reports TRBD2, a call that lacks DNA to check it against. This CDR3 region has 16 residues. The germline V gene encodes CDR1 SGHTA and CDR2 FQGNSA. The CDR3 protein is CASSPQASGSFETQYF.

CDR3 protein: CASRRSGRAIEQFF. This chain links TRBV7-9 with TRBJ2-1; TCRdb calls TRBD2, which cannot be checked without DNA. Germline CDR1 reads SEHNR; CDR2 reads FQNEAQ (reference sequence). The length of the CDR3 is 14 residues.

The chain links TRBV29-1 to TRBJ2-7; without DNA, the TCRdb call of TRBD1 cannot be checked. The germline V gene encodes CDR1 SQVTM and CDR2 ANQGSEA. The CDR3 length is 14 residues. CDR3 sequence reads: CSVVRPGSIYEQYF.

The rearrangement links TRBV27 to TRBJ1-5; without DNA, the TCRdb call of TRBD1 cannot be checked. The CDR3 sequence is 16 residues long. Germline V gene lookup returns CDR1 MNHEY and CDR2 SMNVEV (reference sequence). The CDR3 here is CASSPRQGIGNQPQHF.

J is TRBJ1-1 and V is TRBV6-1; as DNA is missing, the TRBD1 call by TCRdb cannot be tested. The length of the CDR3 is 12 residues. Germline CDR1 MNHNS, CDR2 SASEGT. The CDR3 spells CASGRGYTEAFF.

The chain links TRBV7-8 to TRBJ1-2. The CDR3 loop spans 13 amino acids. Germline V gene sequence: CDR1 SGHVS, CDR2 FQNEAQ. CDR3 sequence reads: CASSLFVGYGYTF.

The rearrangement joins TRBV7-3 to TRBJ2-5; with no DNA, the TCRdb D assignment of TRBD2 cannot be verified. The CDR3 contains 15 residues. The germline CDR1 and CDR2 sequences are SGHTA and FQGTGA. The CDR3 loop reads CASSSQGGRQETQYF. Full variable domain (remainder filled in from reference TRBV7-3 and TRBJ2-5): GAGVSQTPSNKVTEKGKYVELRCDPISGHTALYWYRQSLGQGPEFLIYFQGTGAADDSGLPNDRFFAVRPEGSVSTLKIQRTERGDSAVYLCASSSQGGRQETQYFGPGTRLLVL.

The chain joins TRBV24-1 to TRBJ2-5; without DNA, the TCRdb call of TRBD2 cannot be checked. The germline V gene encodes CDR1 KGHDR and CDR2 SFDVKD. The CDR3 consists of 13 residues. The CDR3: CATSEGREETQYF.

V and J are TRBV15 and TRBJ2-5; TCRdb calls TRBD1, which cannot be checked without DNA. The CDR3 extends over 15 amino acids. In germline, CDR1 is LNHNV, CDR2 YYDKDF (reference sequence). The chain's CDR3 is CATSRERTAKETQYF. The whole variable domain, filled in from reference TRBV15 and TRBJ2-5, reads DAMVIQNPRYQVTQFGKPVTLSCSQTLNHNVMYWYQQKSSQAPKLLFHYYDKDFNNEADTPDNFQSRRPNTSFCFLDIRSPGLGDTAMYLCATSRERTAKETQYFGPGTRLLVL.

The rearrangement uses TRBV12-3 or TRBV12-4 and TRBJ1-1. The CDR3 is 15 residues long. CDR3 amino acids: CASRSYGLVGTEAFF.

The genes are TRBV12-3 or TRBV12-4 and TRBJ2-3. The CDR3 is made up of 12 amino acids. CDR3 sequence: CASTLGSTSWYF.

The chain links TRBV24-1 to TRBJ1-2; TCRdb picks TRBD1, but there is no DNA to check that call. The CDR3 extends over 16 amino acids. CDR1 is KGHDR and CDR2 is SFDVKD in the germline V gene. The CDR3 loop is CATSDSDWGENYGYTF.